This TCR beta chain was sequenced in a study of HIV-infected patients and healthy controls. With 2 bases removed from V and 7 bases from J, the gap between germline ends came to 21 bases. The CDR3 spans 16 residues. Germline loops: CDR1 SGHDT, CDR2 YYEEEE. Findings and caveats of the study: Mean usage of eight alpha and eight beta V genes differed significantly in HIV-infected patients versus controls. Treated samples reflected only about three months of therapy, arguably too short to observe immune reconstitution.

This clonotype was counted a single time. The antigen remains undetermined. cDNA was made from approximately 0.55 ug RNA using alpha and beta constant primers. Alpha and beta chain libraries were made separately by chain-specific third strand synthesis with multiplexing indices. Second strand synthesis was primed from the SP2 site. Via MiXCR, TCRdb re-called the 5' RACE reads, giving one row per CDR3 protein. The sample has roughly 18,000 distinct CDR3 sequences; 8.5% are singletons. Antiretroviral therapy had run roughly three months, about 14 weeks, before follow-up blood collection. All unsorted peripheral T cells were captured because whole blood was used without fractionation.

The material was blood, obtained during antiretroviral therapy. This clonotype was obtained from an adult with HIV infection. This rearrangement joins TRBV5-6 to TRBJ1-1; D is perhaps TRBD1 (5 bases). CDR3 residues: CASSLPGEGDDSEAFF. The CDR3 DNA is TGTGCCAGCAGCTTACCCGGGGAAGGGGATGATAGTGAAGCTTTCTTT.